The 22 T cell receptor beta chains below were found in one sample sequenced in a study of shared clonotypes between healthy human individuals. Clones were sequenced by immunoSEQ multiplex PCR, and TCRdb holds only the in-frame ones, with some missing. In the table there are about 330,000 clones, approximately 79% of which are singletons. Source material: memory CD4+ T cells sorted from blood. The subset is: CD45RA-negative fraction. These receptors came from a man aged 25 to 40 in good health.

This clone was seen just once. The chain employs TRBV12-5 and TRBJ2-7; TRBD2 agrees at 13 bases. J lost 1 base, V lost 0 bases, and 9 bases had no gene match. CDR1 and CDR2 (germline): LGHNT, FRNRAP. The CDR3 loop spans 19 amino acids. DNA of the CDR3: TGTGCTAGTGGTTTGGTACTAGCGGGAGGGGGAGAATCATCCTACGAGCAGTACTTC. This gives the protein CASGLVLAGGGESSYEQYF.

For the CDR3, the DNA is TGTGCCAGCAGCTGGAGATCCCTCGGGGAGCAGTACTTC. Amino acids: CASSWRSLGEQYF. The V and J genes are TRBV7-2 and TRBJ2-7; D remains unclear. CDR1 and CDR2 from the germline V gene are SGHTA and FQGNSA. The CDR3 is made up of 13 amino acids. Trimming took 4 bases from V and 7 from J, leaving 14 bases between them.

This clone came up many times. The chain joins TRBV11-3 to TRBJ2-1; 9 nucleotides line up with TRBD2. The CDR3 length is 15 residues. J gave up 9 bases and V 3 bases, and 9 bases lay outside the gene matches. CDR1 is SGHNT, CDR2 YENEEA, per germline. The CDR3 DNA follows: TGTGCCAGCAGCTTCGCTAGCGGGATGAAAGGTGAGCAGTTCTTC. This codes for CASSFASGMKGEQFF. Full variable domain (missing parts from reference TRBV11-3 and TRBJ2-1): EAGVVQSPRYKIIEKKQPVAFWCNPISGHNTLYWYLQNLGQGPELLIRYENEEAVDDSQLPKDRFSAERLKGVDSTLKIQPAELGDSAVYLCASSFASGMKGEQFFGPGTRLTVL.

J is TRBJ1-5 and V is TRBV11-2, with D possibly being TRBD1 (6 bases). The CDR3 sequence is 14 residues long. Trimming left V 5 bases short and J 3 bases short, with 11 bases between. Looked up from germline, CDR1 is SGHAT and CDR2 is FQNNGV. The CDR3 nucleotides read TGTGCCAGCAGCGCGGGACATATCAATCAGCCCCAGCATTTT. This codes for CASSAGHINQPQHF.

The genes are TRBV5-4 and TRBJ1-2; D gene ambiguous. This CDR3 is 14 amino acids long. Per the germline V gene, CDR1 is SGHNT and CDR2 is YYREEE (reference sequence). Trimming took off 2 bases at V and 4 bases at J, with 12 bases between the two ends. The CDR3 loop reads CASSLADTTYGYTF. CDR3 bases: TGTGCCAGCAGCTTAGCGGATACTACCTATGGCTACACCTTC.

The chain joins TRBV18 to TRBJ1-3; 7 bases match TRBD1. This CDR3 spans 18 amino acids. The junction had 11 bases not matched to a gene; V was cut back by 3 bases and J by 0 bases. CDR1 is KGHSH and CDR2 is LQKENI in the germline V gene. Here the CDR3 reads CASSPLERTGRSGNTIYF. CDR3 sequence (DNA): TGTGCCAGCTCACCTCTCGAAAGGACAGGACGCTCTGGAAACACCATATATTTT.

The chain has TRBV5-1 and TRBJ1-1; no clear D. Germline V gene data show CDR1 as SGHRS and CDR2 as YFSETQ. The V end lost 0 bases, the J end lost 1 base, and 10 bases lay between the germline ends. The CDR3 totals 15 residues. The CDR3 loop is CASSLANGANTEAFF. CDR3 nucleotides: TGCGCCAGCAGCTTGGCCAATGGAGCGAACACTGAAGCTTTCTTT.

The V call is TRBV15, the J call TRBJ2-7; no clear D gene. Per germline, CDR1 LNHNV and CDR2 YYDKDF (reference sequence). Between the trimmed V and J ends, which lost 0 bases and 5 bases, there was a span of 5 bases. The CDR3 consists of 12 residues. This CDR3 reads CATSRDTNEQYF. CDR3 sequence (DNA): TGTGCCACCAGCAGAGATACCAACGAGCAGTACTTC.

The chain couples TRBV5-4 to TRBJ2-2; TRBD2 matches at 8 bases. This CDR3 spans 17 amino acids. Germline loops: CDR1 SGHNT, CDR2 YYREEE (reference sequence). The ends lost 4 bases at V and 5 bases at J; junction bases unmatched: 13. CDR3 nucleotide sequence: TGTGCCAGCAGCCGGCGGGGGGAGGGCCTCCAAACCGGGGAGCTGTTTTTT. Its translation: CASSRRGEGLQTGELFF. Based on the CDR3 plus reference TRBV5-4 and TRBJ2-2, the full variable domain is ETGVTQSPTHLIKTRGQQVTLRCSSQSGHNTVSWYQQALGQGPQFIFQYYREEENGRGNFPPRFSGLQFPNYSSELNVNALELDDSALYLCASSRRGEGLQTGELFFGEGSRLTVL.

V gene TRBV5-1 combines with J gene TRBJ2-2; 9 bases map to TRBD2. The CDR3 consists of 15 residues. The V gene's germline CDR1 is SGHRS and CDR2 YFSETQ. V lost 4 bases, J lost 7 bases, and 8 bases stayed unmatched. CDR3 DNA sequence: TGCGCCAGCAGCCCGGCAGCGGGAGGCCTCGGGGAGCTGTTTTTT. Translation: CASSPAAGGLGELFF.

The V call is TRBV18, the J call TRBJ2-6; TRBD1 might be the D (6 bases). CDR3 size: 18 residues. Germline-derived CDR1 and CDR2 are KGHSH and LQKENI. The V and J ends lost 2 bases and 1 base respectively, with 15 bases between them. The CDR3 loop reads CASSPYPQGPSGANVLTF. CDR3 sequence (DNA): TGTGCCAGCTCACCATATCCCCAGGGGCCTTCTGGGGCCAACGTCCTGACTTTC.

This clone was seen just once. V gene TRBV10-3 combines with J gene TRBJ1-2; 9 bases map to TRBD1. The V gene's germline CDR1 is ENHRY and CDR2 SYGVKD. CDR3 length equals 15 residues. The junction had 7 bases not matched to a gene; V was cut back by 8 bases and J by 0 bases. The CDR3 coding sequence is TGTGCCATCCTTGTCACAGGGGGCTCTAACTATGGCTACACCTTC. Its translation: CAILVTGGSNYGYTF.

CDR3 protein: CASSFRTHSGANVLTF. CDR3 DNA sequence: TGTGCCAGCAGCTTCCGGACCCACTCTGGGGCCAACGTCCTGACTTTC. The rearrangement uses TRBV11-2 and TRBJ2-6, with D hard to call. This CDR3 is 16 amino acids long. The V end was cut by 3 bases, the J end by 0 bases, with 9 bases between. Germline CDR1 and CDR2: SGHAT and FQNNGV.

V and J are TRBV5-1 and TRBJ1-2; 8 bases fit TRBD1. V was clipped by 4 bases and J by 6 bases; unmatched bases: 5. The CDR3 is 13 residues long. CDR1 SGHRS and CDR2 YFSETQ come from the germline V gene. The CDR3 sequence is CASSTGQGDGYTF. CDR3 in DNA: TGCGCCAGCAGCACCGGACAGGGCGATGGCTACACCTTC. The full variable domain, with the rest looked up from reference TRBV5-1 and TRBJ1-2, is KAGVTQTPRYLIKTRGQQVTLSCSPISGHRSVSWYQQTPGQGLQFLFEYFSETQRNKGNFPGRFSGRQFSNSRSEMNVSTLELGDSALYLCASSTGQGDGYTFGSGTRLTVV.

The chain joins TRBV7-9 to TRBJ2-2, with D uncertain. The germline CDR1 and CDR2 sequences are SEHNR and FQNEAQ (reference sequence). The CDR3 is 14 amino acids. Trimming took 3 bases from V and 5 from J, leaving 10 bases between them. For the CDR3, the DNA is TGTGCCAGCAGCTTCCGGTCTTTGACCGGGGAGCTGTTTTTT. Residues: CASSFRSLTGELFF.

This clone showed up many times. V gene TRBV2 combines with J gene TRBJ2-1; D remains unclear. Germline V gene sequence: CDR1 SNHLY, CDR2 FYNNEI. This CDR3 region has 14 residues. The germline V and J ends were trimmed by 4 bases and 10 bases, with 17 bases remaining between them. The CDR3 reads CASSVHTTQVEQFF. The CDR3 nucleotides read TGTGCCAGCAGTGTACACACCACTCAGGTGGAGCAGTTCTTC.

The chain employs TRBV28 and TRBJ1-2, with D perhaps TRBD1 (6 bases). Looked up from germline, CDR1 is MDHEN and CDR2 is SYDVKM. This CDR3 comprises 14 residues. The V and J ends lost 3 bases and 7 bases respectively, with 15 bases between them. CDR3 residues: CASSFTGRSGGYTF. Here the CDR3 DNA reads TGTGCCAGCAGTTTCACAGGGAGGTCTGGTGGCTACACCTTC.

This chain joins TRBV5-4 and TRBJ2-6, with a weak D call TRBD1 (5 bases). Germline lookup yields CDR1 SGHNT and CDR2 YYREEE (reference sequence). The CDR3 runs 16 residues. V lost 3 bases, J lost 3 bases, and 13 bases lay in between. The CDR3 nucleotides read TGTGCCAGCAGCTCAGAGGCAGGGCTTGGGGCCAACGTCCTGACTTTC. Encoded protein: CASSSEAGLGANVLTF.

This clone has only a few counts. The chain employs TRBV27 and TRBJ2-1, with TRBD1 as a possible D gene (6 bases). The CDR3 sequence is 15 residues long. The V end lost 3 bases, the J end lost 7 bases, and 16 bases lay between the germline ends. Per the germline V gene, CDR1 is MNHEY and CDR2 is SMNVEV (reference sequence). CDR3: CASSFGRGTANEQFF. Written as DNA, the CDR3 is TGTGCCAGCAGTTTCGGTAGGGGGACGGCAAATGAGCAGTTCTTC.

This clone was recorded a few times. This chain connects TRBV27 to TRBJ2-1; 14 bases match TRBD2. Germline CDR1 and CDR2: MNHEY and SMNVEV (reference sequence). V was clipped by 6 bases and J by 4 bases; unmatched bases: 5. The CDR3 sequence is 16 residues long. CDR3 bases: TGTGCCAGCAGCGGGACTAGCGGGAGTCGATACAATGAGCAGTTCTTC. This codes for CASSGTSGSRYNEQFF.

In DNA, the CDR3 is TGTGCCAGCAGTCTAGACAGCATCGCGAACACCGGGGAGCTGTTTTTT. Its translation is CASSLDSIANTGELFF. The chain joins TRBV2 to TRBJ2-2; tentative D call: TRBD1 (5 bases). The CDR3 is 16 residues long. Germline V CDR1 and CDR2: SNHLY, FYNNEI. Trimming left V 5 bases short and J 0 bases short, with 13 bases between.

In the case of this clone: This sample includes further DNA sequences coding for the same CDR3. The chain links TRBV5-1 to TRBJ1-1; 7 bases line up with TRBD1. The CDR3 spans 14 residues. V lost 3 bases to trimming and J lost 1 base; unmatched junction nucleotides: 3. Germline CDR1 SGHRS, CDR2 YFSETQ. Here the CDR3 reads CASSSGQTNTEAFF. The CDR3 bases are TGCGCCAGCAGCTCGGGACAGACGAACACTGAAGCTTTCTTT.